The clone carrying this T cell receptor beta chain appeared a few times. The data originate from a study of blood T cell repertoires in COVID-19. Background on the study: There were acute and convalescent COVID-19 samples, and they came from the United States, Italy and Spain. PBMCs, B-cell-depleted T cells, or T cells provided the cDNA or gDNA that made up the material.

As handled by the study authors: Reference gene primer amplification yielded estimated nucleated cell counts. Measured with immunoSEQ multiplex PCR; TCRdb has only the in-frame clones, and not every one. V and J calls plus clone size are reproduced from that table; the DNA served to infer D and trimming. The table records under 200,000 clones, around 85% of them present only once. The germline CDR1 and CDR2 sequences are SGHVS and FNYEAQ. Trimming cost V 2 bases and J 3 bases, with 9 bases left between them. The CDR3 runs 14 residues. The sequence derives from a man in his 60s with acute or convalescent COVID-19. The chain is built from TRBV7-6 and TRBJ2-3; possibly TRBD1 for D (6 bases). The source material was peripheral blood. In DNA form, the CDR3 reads TGTGCCAGCAGCTTACGCACAGGGACAGATACGCAGTATTTT. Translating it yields CASSLRTGTDTQYF.